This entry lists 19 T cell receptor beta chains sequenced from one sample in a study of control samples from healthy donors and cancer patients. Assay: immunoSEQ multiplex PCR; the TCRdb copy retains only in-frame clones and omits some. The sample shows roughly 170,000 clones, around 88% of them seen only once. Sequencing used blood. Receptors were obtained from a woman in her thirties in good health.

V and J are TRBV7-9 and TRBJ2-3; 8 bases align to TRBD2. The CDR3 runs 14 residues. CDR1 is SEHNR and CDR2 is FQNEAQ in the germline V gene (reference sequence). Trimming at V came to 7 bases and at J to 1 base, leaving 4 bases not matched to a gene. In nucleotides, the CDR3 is TGTGCCAGCATACGAGCGGGGGGCACAGATACGCAGTATTTT. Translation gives CASIRAGGTDTQYF.

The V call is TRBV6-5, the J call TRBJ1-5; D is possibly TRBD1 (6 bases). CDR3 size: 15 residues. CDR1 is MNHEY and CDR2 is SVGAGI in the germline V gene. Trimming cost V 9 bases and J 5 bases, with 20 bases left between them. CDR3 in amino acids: CASWGKTGWDQPQHF. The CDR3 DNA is TGTGCCAGTTGGGGAAAGACAGGATGGGATCAGCCCCAGCATTTT.

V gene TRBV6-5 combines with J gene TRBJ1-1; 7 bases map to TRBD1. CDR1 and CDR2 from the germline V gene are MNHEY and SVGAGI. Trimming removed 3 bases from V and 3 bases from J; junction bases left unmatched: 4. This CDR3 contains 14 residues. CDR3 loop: CASSYEGAHTEAFF. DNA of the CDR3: TGTGCCAGCAGTTATGAGGGGGCACACACTGAAGCTTTCTTT.

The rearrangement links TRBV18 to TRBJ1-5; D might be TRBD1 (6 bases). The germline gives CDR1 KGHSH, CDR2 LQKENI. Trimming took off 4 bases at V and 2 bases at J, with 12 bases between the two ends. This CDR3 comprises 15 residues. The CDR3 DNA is TGTGCCAGCTCACAACAGGGAAGGGGCAATCAGCCCCAGCATTTT. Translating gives CASSQQGRGNQPQHF. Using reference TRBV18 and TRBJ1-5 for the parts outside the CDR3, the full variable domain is NAGVMQNPRHLVRRRGQEARLRCSPMKGHSHVYWYRQLPEEGLKFMVYLQKENIIDESGMPKERFSAEFPKEGPSILRIQQVVRGDSAAYFCASSQQGRGNQPQHFGDGTRLSIL.

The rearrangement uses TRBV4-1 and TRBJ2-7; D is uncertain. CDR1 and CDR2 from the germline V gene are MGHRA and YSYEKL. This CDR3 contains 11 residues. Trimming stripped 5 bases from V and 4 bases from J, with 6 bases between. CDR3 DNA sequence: TGCGCCAGCAGCGGAAAATACGAGCAGTACGTC. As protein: CASSGKYEQYV.

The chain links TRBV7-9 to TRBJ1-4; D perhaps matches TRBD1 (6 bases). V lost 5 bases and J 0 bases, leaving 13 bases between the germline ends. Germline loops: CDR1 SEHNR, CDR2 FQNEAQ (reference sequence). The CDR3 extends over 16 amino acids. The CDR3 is CASSLRQASTNEKLFF. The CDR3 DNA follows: TGTGCCAGCAGCCTCCGACAGGCCTCAACTAATGAAAAACTGTTTTTT.

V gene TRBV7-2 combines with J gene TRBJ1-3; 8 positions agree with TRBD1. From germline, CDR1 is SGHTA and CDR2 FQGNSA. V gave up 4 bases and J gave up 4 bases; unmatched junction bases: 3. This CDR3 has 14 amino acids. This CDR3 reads CASSSRDRGNTIYF. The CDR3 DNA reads TGTGCCAGCAGCTCCCGGGACAGGGGAAACACCATATATTTT.

The CDR3 sequence is CASSIARAQNTEAFF. Here the CDR3 DNA reads TGTGCCAGTAGTATAGCGCGGGCACAGAACACTGAAGCTTTCTTT. The V and J genes are TRBV19 and TRBJ1-1, with no clear D. This CDR3 spans 15 amino acids. Germline V gene sequence: CDR1 LNHDA, CDR2 SQIVND (reference sequence). Trimming removed 1 base at V and 1 base at J, with 10 bases between.

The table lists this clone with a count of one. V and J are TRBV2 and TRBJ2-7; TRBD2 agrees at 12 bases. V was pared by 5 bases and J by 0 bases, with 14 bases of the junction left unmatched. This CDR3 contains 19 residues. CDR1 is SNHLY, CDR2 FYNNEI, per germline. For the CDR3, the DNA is TGTGCCAGCAGTACCCCTAGCGGGAGGGGAGGGGCCAGCTCCTACGAGCAGTACTTC. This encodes CASSTPSGRGGASSYEQYF.

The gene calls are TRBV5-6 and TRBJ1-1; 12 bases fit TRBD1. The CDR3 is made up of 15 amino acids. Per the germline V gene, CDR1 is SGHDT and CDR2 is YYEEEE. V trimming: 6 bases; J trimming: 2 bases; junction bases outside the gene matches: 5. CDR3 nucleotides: TGTGCCAGCACCGGGGACAGGGGGCGCAACACTGAAGCTTTCTTT. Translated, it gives CASTGDRGRNTEAFF.

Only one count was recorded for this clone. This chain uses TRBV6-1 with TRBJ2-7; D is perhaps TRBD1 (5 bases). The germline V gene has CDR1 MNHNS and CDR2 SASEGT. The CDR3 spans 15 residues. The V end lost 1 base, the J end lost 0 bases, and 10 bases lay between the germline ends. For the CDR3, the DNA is TGTGCCAGCAGTGAAGGGGGCAGATTCTCCTACGAGCAGTACGTC. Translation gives CASSEGGRFSYEQYV.

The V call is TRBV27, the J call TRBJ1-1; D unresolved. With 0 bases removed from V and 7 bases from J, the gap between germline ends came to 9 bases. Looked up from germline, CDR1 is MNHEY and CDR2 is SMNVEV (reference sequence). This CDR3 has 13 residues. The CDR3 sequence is CASSLSGGSEAFF. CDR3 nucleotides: TGTGCCAGCAGTTTATCGGGAGGGAGTGAAGCTTTCTTT.

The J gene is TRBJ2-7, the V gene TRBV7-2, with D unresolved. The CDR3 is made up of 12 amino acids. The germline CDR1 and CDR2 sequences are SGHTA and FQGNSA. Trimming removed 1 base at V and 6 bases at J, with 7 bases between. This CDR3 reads CASSLDLGEQYF. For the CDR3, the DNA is TGTGCCAGCAGCTTAGATTTAGGCGAGCAGTACTTC. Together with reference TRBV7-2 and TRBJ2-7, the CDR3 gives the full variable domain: GAGVSQSPSNKVTEKGKDVELRCDPISGHTALYWYRQSLGQGLEFLIYFQGNSAPDKSGLPSDRFSAERTGGSVSTLTIQRTQQEDSAVYLCASSLDLGEQYFGPGTRLTVT.

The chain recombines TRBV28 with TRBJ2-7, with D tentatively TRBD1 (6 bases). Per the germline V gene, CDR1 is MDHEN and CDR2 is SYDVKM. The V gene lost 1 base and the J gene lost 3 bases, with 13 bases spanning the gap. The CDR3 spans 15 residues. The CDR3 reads CASSLSGTKNYEQYF. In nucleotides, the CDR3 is TGTGCCAGCAGTTTATCCGGGACAAAGAACTACGAGCAGTACTTC. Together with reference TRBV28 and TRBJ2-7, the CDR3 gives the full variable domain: DVKVTQSSRYLVKRTGEKVFLECVQDMDHENMFWYRQDPGLGLRLIYFSYDVKMKEKGDIPEGYSVSREKKERFSLILESASTNQTSMYLCASSLSGTKNYEQYFGPGTRLTVT.

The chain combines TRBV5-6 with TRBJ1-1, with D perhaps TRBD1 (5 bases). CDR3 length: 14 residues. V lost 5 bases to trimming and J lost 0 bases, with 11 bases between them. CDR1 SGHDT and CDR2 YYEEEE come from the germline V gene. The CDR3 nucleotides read TGTGCCAGCAGGCAGGGTTCGGTGAACACTGAAGCTTTCTTT. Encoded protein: CASRQGSVNTEAFF.

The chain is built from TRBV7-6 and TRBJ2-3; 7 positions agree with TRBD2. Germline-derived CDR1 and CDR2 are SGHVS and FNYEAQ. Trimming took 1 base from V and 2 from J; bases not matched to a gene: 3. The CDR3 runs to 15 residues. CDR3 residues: CASSLGAGYTDTQYF. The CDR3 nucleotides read TGTGCCAGCAGCTTAGGAGCGGGGTACACAGATACGCAGTATTTT.

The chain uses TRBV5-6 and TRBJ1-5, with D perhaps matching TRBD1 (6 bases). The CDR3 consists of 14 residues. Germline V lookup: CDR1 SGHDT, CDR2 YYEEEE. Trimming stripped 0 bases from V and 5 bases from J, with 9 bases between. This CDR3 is CASSLVSGDQPQHF. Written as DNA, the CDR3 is TGTGCCAGCAGCTTGGTGTCAGGGGATCAGCCCCAGCATTTT.

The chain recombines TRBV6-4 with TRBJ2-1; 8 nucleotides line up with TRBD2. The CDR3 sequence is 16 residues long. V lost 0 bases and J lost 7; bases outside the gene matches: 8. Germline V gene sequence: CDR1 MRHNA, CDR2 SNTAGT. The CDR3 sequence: CASSDSFGGAKNEQFF. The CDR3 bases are TGTGCCAGCAGTGACTCTTTCGGGGGGGCCAAAAATGAGCAGTTCTTC.

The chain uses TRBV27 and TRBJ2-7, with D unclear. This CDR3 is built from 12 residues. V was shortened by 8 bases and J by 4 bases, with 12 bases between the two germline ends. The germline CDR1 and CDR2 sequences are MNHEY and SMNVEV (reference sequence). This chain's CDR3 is CASGFGVYEQYF. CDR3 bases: TGTGCCAGCGGGTTTGGGGTGTACGAGCAGTACTTC.